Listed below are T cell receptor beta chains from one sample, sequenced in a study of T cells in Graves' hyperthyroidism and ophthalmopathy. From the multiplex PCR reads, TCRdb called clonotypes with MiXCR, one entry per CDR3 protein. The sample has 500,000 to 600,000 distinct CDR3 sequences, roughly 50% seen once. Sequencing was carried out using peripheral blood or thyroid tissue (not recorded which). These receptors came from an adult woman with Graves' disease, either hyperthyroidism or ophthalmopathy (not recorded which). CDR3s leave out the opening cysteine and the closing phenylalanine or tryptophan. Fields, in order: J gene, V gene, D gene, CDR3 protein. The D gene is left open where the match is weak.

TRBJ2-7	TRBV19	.	ASSITAPRGEQY
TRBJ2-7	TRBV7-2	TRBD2	ASSQDPPGGPRFEQY
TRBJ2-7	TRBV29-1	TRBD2	SVEGAGGVEQY
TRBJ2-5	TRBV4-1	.	ASSQEQRYQETQY
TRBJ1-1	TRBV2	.	ASSQIKRRAEAF
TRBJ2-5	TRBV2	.	AGGAGETQY
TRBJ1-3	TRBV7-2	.	ASSLGV
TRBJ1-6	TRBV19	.	ASSIGGDSYNSPLH
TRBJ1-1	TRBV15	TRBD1	ATSRYRQGPTEAF
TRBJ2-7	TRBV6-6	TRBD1	ASRPGQQSYEQY
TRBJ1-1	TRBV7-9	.	ASSSAGVTEAF
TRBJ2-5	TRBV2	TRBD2	APSGTSGRYSETQY
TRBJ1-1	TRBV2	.	ASSEMVNTEAF
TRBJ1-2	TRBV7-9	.	ASSFLGAGHVGAGYT
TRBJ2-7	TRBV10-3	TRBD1	AISTSGTGGLEQY
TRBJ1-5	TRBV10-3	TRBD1	ASGGQGGQPQH
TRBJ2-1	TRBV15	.	ATSRNSYNEQF
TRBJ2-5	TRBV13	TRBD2	ASSTLARAWETQY
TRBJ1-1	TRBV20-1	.	SASAGQNPEAF
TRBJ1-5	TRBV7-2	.	ASSQAGTGNQPQH
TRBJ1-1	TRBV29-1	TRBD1	SVVRTGAEAF
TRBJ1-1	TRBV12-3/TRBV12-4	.	ASSVVGESDTEAF
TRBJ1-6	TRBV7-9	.	ASSSYGNSNSPLH
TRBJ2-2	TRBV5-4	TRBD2	ASRRTSGRVGAGELF
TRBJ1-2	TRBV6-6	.	ASSLGPPEGYT
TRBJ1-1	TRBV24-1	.	ATGGPNTEAF
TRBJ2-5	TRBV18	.	ASSPRLRQETQY
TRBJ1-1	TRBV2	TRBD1	ASTLRGTAEAF
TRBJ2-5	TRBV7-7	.	ASSFYICSASPKETQY
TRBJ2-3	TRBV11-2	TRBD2	ASSSGTSGSLGERRDTQY
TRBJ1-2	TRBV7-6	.	ASSLVGGAGYGYT
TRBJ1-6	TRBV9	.	ASSLDPGLPLH
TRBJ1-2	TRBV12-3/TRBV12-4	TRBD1	ASSWPGQGAIGYT
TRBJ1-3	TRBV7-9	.	ASSLRGTTYGYTIY
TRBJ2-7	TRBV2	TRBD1	ASSVGTGVPYEQY
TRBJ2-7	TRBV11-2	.	ASSSLGGPVVYEQY
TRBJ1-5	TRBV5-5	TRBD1	ASSLEGGQGVQPQH
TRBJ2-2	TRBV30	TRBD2	AWSHGRDTGELF
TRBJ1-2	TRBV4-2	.	ASSQDSQLFGYT
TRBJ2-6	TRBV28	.	AAGLGPGANVLT
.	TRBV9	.	ASSVRSGADTQY
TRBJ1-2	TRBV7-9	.	ASRPGGRGVGYT
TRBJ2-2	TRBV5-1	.	ASSLSEPGELF